The rows below give T cell receptor beta chains drawn from one sample of a study of vaccination effects on CD4 cells after COVID-19. Produced via immunoSEQ multiplex PCR; TCRdb's table is partial and in-frame only. The data contain about 71,000 clones, less than 85% of them seen just once; the ten biggest clones take up more than 2%. These receptors lack a known antigen. Material: CD4+ T cells from PBMCs cultured without peptide, obtained after COVID-19 vaccination. Receptors originate from a human donor who received a COVID-19 vaccine. Each CDR3 is given with its conserved first and last residue. A D gene is named only where the DNA matches it firmly. A clone size is listed for some rows: how often the clone was seen (once, few, many), or a class if it is expanded.

d_call	clone_size	v_call	j_call	cdr3_aa	cdr3_nt
TRBD1	NA	TRBV5-1	TRBJ2-1	CASSGDSYNEQFF	TGCGCCAGCAGCGGGGACAGCTACAATGAGCAGTTCTTC
NA	NA	TRBV7-9	TRBJ2-1	CASSLGTGAPYNEQFF	TGTGCCAGCAGCTTAGGCACGGGGGCACCTTACAATGAGCAGTTCTTC
NA	few	TRBV30	TRBJ1-6	CAWRKQGLYNSPLHF	TGTGCCTGGAGAAAACAGGGCCTTTATAATTCACCCCTCCACTTT
NA	NA	TRBV18	TRBJ1-2	CASRGGTDPYGYTF	TGTGCCAGCCGCGGGGGGACGGACCCCTATGGCTACACCTTC
NA	NA	TRBV6-1	TRBJ2-1	CASREGGLSYNEQFF	TGTGCCAGCAGAGAAGGGGGACTCTCCTACAATGAGCAGTTCTTC
NA	NA	TRBV10-3	TRBJ2-5	CATAPGLLETQYF	TGTGCCACCGCCCCGGGGCTCCTAGAGACCCAGTACTTC
NA	NA	TRBV7-9	TRBJ2-2	CASSSLGGLYTGELFF	TGTGCCAGCAGCTCGCTCGGGGGTTTGTACACCGGGGAGCTGTTTTTT
TRBD2	once	TRBV5-1	TRBJ2-2	CASSFSGAPNTGELFF	TGCGCCAGCAGCTTTAGCGGGGCACCGAACACCGGGGAGCTGTTTTTT
NA	NA	TRBV9	TRBJ2-3	CASSVVGGSTDTQYF	TGTGCCAGCAGCGTAGTAGGGGGTAGCACAGATACGCAGTATTTT
NA	NA	TRBV10-3	TRBJ1-1	CAISEGVGNTEAFF	TGTGCCATCAGTGAGGGGGTAGGGAACACTGAAGCTTTCTTT
NA	NA	TRBV24-1	TRBJ1-6	CATSDNAGQTNSPLHF	TGTGCCACCAGTGACAACGCGGGGCAGACTAATTCACCCCTCCACTTT
NA	NA	TRBV19	TRBJ2-5	CASRVGETQYF	TGTGCCTCCAGGGTAGGAGAGACCCAGTACTTC